The 8 T cell receptor beta chains listed next were all sequenced from one sample in a study of technical replicates of blood from a handful of donors. Profiling relied on immunoSEQ multiplex PCR, and the TCRdb table lists in-frame clones only, not all of them. The sample has 55,000 to 85,000 clones, roughly 97% seen once. The sequenced material came from T cells isolated from PBMCs. These receptors came from a human donor in good health.

The rearrangement links TRBV6-5 to TRBJ2-1; 9 nucleotides match TRBD2. Per the germline V gene, CDR1 is MNHEY and CDR2 is SVGAGI. The CDR3 extends over 16 amino acids. After removal of 2 bases from V and 7 bases from J, the junction contained 9 bases not matched to a gene. The DNA of the CDR3 is TGTGCCAGCAGTTACGTCGGGCTAGCGGGAAGAAATGAGCAGTTCTTC. The encoded protein is CASSYVGLAGRNEQFF.

This clone was observed a single time. The rearrangement links TRBV6-7 to TRBJ2-1, with TRBD2 matching over 7 bases. TRBV6-7 is assigned to the ORF class and has an uncertain function. V was clipped by 0 bases and J by 3 bases; unmatched bases: 5. The CDR3 length is 16 residues. CDR3 loop: CASSYSLGGSYNEQFF. For the CDR3, the DNA is TGTGCCAGCAGTTACTCGCTTGGCGGGAGCTACAATGAGCAGTTCTTC.

The chain couples TRBV5-1 to TRBJ1-5; TRBD1 aligns across 8 bases. The CDR3 spans 14 residues. After removal of 3 bases from V and 5 bases from J, the junction contained 4 bases not matched to a gene. In germline, CDR1 is SGHRS, CDR2 YFSETQ. CDR3 loop: CASSSGQVDQPQHF. CDR3 DNA: TGCGCCAGCAGCTCGGGACAGGTTGATCAGCCCCAGCATTTT.

J is TRBJ2-1 and V is TRBV27; 11 bases are shared with TRBD2. J was trimmed by 7 bases and V by 4 bases; bases with no gene match: 6. In germline, CDR1 is MNHEY, CDR2 SMNVEV (reference sequence). The CDR3 extends over 15 amino acids. CDR3 nucleotides: TGTGCCAGCAGTTCATCCGGGACTAGCGGTAATGAGCAGTTCTTC. Residues: CASSSSGTSGNEQFF.

This sequence joins TRBV28 and TRBJ2-7, with TRBD2 identical over 9 bases. The CDR3 runs 15 residues. Per germline, CDR1 MDHEN and CDR2 SYDVKM. The V gene end was trimmed by 2 bases and the J gene end by 3 bases; junction bases not matched to a gene: 5. CDR3 sequence (DNA): TGTGCCAGCAGTTTAAGACTAGCGGCCGGCTACGAGCAGTACTTC. Encoded protein: CASSLRLAAGYEQYF.

The CDR3 spells CASSLALSGSYEQYF. CDR3 in DNA: TGTGCCAGCAGCCTCGCCCTTAGCGGGAGCTACGAGCAGTACTTC. The chain is built from TRBV4-2 and TRBJ2-7, with 9 bases aligning to TRBD2. The ends lost 4 bases at V and 3 bases at J; junction bases unmatched: 7. The CDR3 runs to 15 residues. Germline CDR1 LGHNA, CDR2 YNFKEQ.

The sample holds one count of this clone. The chain employs TRBV19 and TRBJ2-3; no firm D call. The V gene lost 4 bases and the J gene lost 3 bases, with 14 bases spanning the gap. The length of the CDR3 is 15 residues. CDR1 LNHDA and CDR2 SQIVND come from the germline V gene (reference sequence). The CDR3 sequence is CASSRVDRDTDTQYF. The CDR3 coding sequence is TGTGCCAGTAGTAGAGTTGATAGAGATACAGATACGCAGTATTTT.

V gene TRBV7-2 combines with J gene TRBJ2-5; 10 nucleotides align to TRBD1. V was clipped by 5 bases and J by 3 bases; unmatched bases: 6. Looked up from germline, CDR1 is SGHTA and CDR2 is FQGNSA. CDR3 size: 15 residues. The CDR3: CASSPRQGAEETQYF. The CDR3 nucleotides are TGTGCCAGCAGCCCAAGACAGGGGGCAGAAGAGACCCAGTACTTC.